The 8 T cell receptor beta chains below were found in one sample sequenced in a study of chemoradiotherapy in HPV16-positive cancers. The protocol was immunoSEQ multiplex PCR, while the TCRdb copy is restricted to in-frame clones and leaves out a portion. The profile shows some 10,000 clones, roughly 75% of them singletons. This sample comprised tumor tissue, obtained from a patient who underwent chemoradiotherapy. These receptors came from a human donor with HPV-associated anogenital cancer.

This clone turned up a few times. The V and J genes are TRBV7-3 and TRBJ1-2, with TRBD1 matching 7 bases. V lost 4 bases, J lost 0 bases, and 2 bases stayed unmatched. Germline CDR1 SGHTA, CDR2 FQGTGA. There are 14 residues in the CDR3. CDR3 DNA: TGTGCCAGCAGCTCGGGACAGACTAACTATGGCTACACCTTC. Residues: CASSSGQTNYGYTF.

The chain joins TRBV18 to TRBJ1-5; D call uncertain. Germline CDR1 and CDR2: KGHSH and LQKENI. V lost 0 bases and J 0 bases, leaving 6 bases between the germline ends. CDR3 length: 15 residues. The CDR3 DNA reads as TGTGCCAGCTCACCACCGGGGTTTAGCAATCAGCCCCAGCATTTT. This encodes CASSPPGFSNQPQHF. Variable domain in full (rest from reference TRBV18 and TRBJ1-5): NAGVMQNPRHLVRRRGQEARLRCSPMKGHSHVYWYRQLPEEGLKFMVYLQKENIIDESGMPKERFSAEFPKEGPSILRIQQVVRGDSAAYFCASSPPGFSNQPQHFGDGTRLSIL.

This chain connects TRBV6-4 to TRBJ1-2, with 7 positions matching TRBD1. J lost 0 bases, V lost 4 bases, and 5 bases had no gene match. The CDR3 spans 15 residues. The V gene's germline CDR1 is MRHNA and CDR2 SNTAGT. This CDR3 is CASSAEGAANYGYTF. The DNA for the CDR3 is TGTGCCAGCAGTGCCGAGGGGGCGGCTAACTATGGCTACACCTTC.

This clone was found a few times. The V call is TRBV27, the J call TRBJ2-1; 8 bases match TRBD2. Germline lookup yields CDR1 MNHEY and CDR2 SMNVEV (reference sequence). The CDR3 contains 17 residues. J lost 4 bases, V lost 6 bases, and 14 bases had no gene match. The CDR3 DNA sequence: TGTGCCAGCAGCAGGCCTGGAGGAGCGGGAGTTTACAATGAGCAGTTCTTC. Translating it yields CASSRPGGAGVYNEQFF.

This clone was counted a single time. V gene TRBV7-8 combines with J gene TRBJ1-2; D ambiguous. CDR1 is SGHVS, CDR2 FQNEAQ, per germline. Trimming removed 5 bases from V and 0 bases from J, with 16 bases in between. This CDR3 region has 16 residues. The CDR3 sequence: CASSPRGGRANYGYTF. In DNA, the CDR3 is TGTGCCAGCAGCCCTAGAGGTGGTCGGGCTAACTATGGCTACACCTTC. Based on the CDR3 plus reference TRBV7-8 and TRBJ1-2, the full variable domain is GAGVSQSPRYKVAKRGQDVALRCDPISGHVSLFWYQQALGQGPEFLTYFQNEAQLDKSGLPSDRFFAERPEGSVSTLKIQRTQQEDSAVYLCASSPRGGRANYGYTFGSGTRLTVV.

This chain joins TRBV12-5 and TRBJ1-2; D ambiguous. The germline V gene has CDR1 LGHNT and CDR2 FRNRAP. The ends were cut back, 0 bases at V and 4 bases at J, with 6 bases in the middle. The CDR3 consists of 13 residues. The CDR3 region has the DNA TGTGCTAGTGGTTTGGTACAGCTCTATGGCTACACCTTC. Translated, it gives CASGLVQLYGYTF.

V and J are TRBV20-1 and TRBJ2-5, with no clear D. The V end was cut by 6 bases, the J end by 2 bases, with 7 bases between. The CDR3 has 11 amino acids. Germline-derived CDR1 and CDR2 are DFQATT and SNEGSKA (reference sequence). In DNA, the CDR3 is TGCAGTGCCCACAGACAAGAGACCCAGTACTTC. Protein: CSAHRQETQYF.

This rearrangement joins TRBV27 to TRBJ1-3, with no clear D. The CDR3 length is 15 residues. V was pared by 4 bases and J by 4 bases, with 14 bases between. Looked up from germline, CDR1 is MNHEY and CDR2 is SMNVEV (reference sequence). The CDR3 sequence is CASSSSGSPGNTIYF. CDR3 in DNA: TGTGCCAGCAGTTCATCCGGGAGCCCAGGAAACACCATATATTTT.